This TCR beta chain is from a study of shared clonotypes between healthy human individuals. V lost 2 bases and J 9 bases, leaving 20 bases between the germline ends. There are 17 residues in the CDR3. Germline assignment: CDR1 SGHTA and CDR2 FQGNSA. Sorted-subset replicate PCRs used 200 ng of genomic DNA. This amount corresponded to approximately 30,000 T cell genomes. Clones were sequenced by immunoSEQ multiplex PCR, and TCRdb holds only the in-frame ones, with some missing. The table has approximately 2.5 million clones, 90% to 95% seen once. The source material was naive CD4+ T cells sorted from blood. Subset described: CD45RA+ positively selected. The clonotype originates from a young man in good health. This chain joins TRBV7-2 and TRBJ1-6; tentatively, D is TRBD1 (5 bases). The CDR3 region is CASSLLPRAGGTSPLHF. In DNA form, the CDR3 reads TGTGCCAGCAGCTTACTACCCCGAGCGGGCGGGACTTCACCCCTCCACTTT.